This T cell receptor (beta chain) comes out of a study of T cell responses to AZD1222 COVID-19 vaccine. Background on the study: Whether given at about 4 or about 12 weeks, second doses were pooled. Study results and limitations: Clonal diversity was possibly underestimated, and white British individuals and females predominated among donors. Nearly half of spike-specific TCRs reportedly go after variant regions that carry no mutations. Spike regions recognized by vaccine-associated CD4 TCRs spanned the protein, led by 160-218 and 743-854.

Of note for this clone: The antigen remains unidentified.

The CDR3 runs 17 residues. Trimming at V came to 4 bases and at J to 1 base, leaving 7 bases not matched to a gene. Germline V lookup: CDR1 MRHNA, CDR2 SNTAGT. This table comes from immunoSEQ multiplex PCR, and its TCRdb copy is limited to in-frame clones, with some not included. The table has about 140,000 clones, around nine tenths seen once. The receptor's source is an adult in good health. This chain connects TRBV6-4 to TRBJ1-5, with 10 nucleotides matching TRBD1. Sample: peripheral blood, taken on day 0 of AZD1222 vaccination. This CDR3 reads CASSARDRGVSNQPQHF. CDR3 nucleotide sequence: TGTGCCAGCAGTGCCCGGGACAGGGGCGTGAGCAATCAGCCCCAGCATTTT.